Presented here are 28 T cell receptor beta chains from one specimen sequenced in a study of T cell changes during pregnancy in multiple sclerosis. TCRdb's table, derived via immunoSEQ multiplex PCR, lists solely in-frame clones and lacks some. The sample has around 62,000 clones; around 90% are singletons. The sequencing here drew on CD4+ T cells from peripheral blood mononuclear cells, taken in the first trimester of pregnancy. The receptors stem from a female donor with multiple sclerosis, enrolled in a pregnancy study.

The rearrangement joins TRBV6-6 to TRBJ1-4; possible D gene TRBD1, 5 bases. V lost 6 bases to trimming and J lost 0 bases, with 14 bases between them. In germline, CDR1 is MNHNY, CDR2 SVGAGI (reference sequence). The CDR3 extends over 16 amino acids. CDR3 sequence (DNA): TGTGCCAGCAGACGGGCGCAGGGTGCAACTAATGAAAAACTGTTTTTT. It encodes CASRRAQGATNEKLFF.

This chain connects TRBV6-6 to TRBJ1-2; TRBD1 is a possible D gene (5 bases). The V end lost 0 bases, the J end lost 4 bases, and 9 bases lay between the germline ends. This CDR3 comprises 14 residues. Per the germline V gene, CDR1 is MNHNY and CDR2 is SVGAGI (reference sequence). The DNA for the CDR3 is TGTGCCAGCAGTTACTCTAGACAGAGCTATGGCTACACCTTC. Encoded protein: CASSYSRQSYGYTF.

The chain has TRBV30 and TRBJ2-7; D may be TRBD2 (6 bases). CDR3 length: 16 residues. V lost 0 bases, J lost 3 bases, and 18 bases lay in between. Per the germline V gene, CDR1 is GTSNPN and CDR2 is SVGIG (reference sequence). CDR3 protein: CAWSVAPGLGGYEQYF. The CDR3 region has the DNA TGTGCCTGGAGTGTTGCGCCGGGTCTGGGGGGCTACGAGCAGTACTTC.

The gene calls are TRBV14 and TRBJ2-3; the match to TRBD2 covers 8 bases. V was pared by 0 bases and J by 5 bases, with 7 bases of the junction left unmatched. The CDR3 totals 16 residues. Germline V gene lookup returns CDR1 SGHDN and CDR2 FVKESK. For the CDR3, the DNA is TGTGCCAGCAGCCAAGACGCGGGGGGAATAGGAGATACGCAGTATTTT. Encoded protein: CASSQDAGGIGDTQYF.

This clone is a singleton in its sample. The V gene is TRBV6-6, the J gene TRBJ1-2; 8 positions agree with TRBD1. V was clipped by 2 bases and J by 5 bases; unmatched bases: 7. There are 15 residues in the CDR3. Germline V gene lookup returns CDR1 MNHNY and CDR2 SVGAGI (reference sequence). DNA of the CDR3: TGTGCCAGCAGTTACCTGCAGGGGGCGGAATATGGCTACACCTTC. Translation: CASSYLQGAEYGYTF.

This chain uses TRBV29-1 with TRBJ1-1; 12 bases agree with TRBD1. The ends lost 5 bases at V and 8 bases at J; junction bases unmatched: 6. Germline V lookup: CDR1 SQVTM, CDR2 ANQGSEA. This CDR3 is 13 amino acids long. CDR3: CSVSPGQGAEAFF. The CDR3 DNA reads TGCAGCGTTTCTCCGGGACAGGGGGCGGAAGCTTTCTTT.

The V call is TRBV30, the J call TRBJ2-2; 10 nucleotides agree with TRBD1. CDR1 is GTSNPN, CDR2 SVGIG, per germline (reference sequence). With V trimmed by 3 bases and J by 6 bases, 16 bases remained unmatched. This CDR3 region has 18 residues. The CDR3 DNA reads as TGTGCCTGGAGGCGGATGATCGTGGACAGGGGGTCTGCCGGGGAGCTGTTTTTT. It yields the protein CAWRRMIVDRGSAGELFF.

The genes are TRBV4-2 and TRBJ1-1; tentative D call: TRBD1 (5 bases). Germline CDR1 and CDR2: LGHNA and YNFKEQ. Trimming took 4 bases from V and 2 from J, leaving 14 bases between them. The CDR3 runs to 15 residues. Written as DNA, the CDR3 is TGTGCCAGCAGCCCCGGGACGCGGGGAAACACTGAAGCTTTCTTT. This gives the protein CASSPGTRGNTEAFF.

V usage is TRBV9 and J usage is TRBJ1-4, with 7 bases matching TRBD1. Unmatched junction bases numbered 4, after V lost 0 bases and J lost 8 bases. Germline-derived CDR1 and CDR2 are SGDLS and YYNGEE. CDR3 length: 14 residues. The CDR3 coding sequence is TGTGCCAGCAGCGTAGGACAGGGAAGGGAAAAACTGTTTTTT. It translates to CASSVGQGREKLFF. Full variable domain (rest looked up from reference TRBV9 and TRBJ1-4): DSGVTQTPKHLITATGQRVTLRCSPRSGDLSVYWYQQSLDQGLQFLIQYYNGEERAKGNILERFSAQQFPDLHSELNLSSLELGDSALYFCASSVGQGREKLFFGSGTQLSVL.

This clone was counted a single time. The V gene is TRBV2, the J gene TRBJ1-2; weak D call: TRBD1 (5 bases). The V gene lost 4 bases and the J gene lost 3 bases, with 15 bases spanning the gap. Germline CDR1 is SNHLY and CDR2 is FYNNEI. The CDR3 is 15 amino acids. The CDR3 sequence is CASSVFRQGDYGYTF. CDR3 coding DNA: TGTGCCAGCAGTGTTTTCCGGCAGGGCGACTATGGCTACACCTTC.

The sample holds a few counts of this clone. The chain employs TRBV21-1 and TRBJ1-1. TRBV21-1 is noted as a pseudogene. The CDR3 has 14 amino acids. CDR3 nucleotides: TGTGCCAGCAGCAAACCTCGGGTTAGGACTGAAGCTTTCTTT. Encoded protein: CASSKPRVRTEAFF.

V is TRBV9 and J is TRBJ2-3, with 7 bases identical to TRBD2. The V and J ends lost 3 bases and 6 bases, in that order; junction bases with no gene match: 7. CDR3 length: 14 amino acids. Germline V gives CDR1 SGDLS, CDR2 YYNGEE. This CDR3 reads CASSAMTSSDTQYF. CDR3 sequence (DNA): TGTGCCAGCAGCGCCATGACTAGCTCGGATACGCAGTATTTT.

This chain joins TRBV6-6 and TRBJ2-5, with D perhaps matching TRBD2 (5 bases). Germline assignment: CDR1 MNHNY and CDR2 SVGAGI (reference sequence). The V end was cut by 2 bases, the J end by 5 bases, with 15 bases between. This CDR3 is 15 amino acids long. In nucleotides, the CDR3 is TGTGCCAGCAGTTACGTTCGGGGTAATAGGGAGACCCAGTACTTC. This encodes CASSYVRGNRETQYF.

The chain carries TRBV14 and TRBJ2-5; tentative D call: TRBD2 (5 bases). Germline loops: CDR1 SGHDN, CDR2 FVKESK. Trimming took 0 bases from V and 1 from J, leaving 12 bases between them. The CDR3 has 16 amino acids. The CDR3 DNA reads as TGTGCCAGCAGCCAAGATTGGAGTGGAGGCCAAGAGACCCAGTACTTC. Translating gives CASSQDWSGGQETQYF. Complete variable domain (other parts from reference TRBV14 and TRBJ2-5): EAGVTQFPSHSVIEKGQTVTLRCDPISGHDNLYWYRRVMGKEIKFLLHFVKESKQDESGMPNNRFLAERTGGTYSTLKVQPAELEDSGVYFCASSQDWSGGQETQYFGPGTRLLVL.

This clone was counted a single time. This chain uses TRBV7-9 with TRBJ1-2; a weak D match, TRBD1 (5 bases). Germline V gives CDR1 SEHNR, CDR2 FQNEAQ (reference sequence). Trimming pared 8 bases from V and 2 bases from J, leaving 9 bases between. The CDR3 totals 12 residues. As DNA, the CDR3 is TGTGCCAGCGGTCGGGGGAACTATGGCTACACCTTC. Translation: CASGRGNYGYTF.

The chain carries TRBV5-4 and TRBJ2-3; perhaps TRBD2 as D (6 bases). The CDR3 spans 16 residues. The germline CDR1 and CDR2 sequences are SGHNT and YYREEE (reference sequence). V lost 0 bases and J lost 4, with 15 bases in between. The CDR3 DNA is TGTGCCAGCAGCTTGGGTGTAGGCCGCGGGGCAGATACGCAGTATTTT. As protein: CASSLGVGRGADTQYF.

The rearrangement links TRBV19 to TRBJ1-2; D uncertain. V was pared by 5 bases and J by 5 bases, with 15 bases between. The CDR3 has 14 residues. Germline V gives CDR1 LNHDA, CDR2 SQIVND (reference sequence). The CDR3 region has the DNA TGTGCCAGTAGTCCCCGGACTGCTGATTATGGCTACACCTTC. Its translation: CASSPRTADYGYTF.

The chain combines TRBV11-2 with TRBJ2-3, with 8 bases that match TRBD2. The CDR3 has 16 residues. Trimming took 0 bases from V and 4 from J; bases not matched to a gene: 6. The germline V gene encodes CDR1 SGHAT and CDR2 FQNNGV. Here the CDR3 reads CASSLEAGGYSDTQYF. CDR3 DNA: TGTGCCAGCAGCTTAGAGGCGGGGGGTTATTCAGATACGCAGTATTTT.

The chain is built from TRBV15 and TRBJ1-2; 7 bases align to TRBD1. The V gene end was trimmed by 3 bases and the J gene end by 8 bases; junction bases not matched to a gene: 15. This CDR3 region has 16 residues. In germline, CDR1 is LNHNV, CDR2 YYDKDF (reference sequence). The CDR3: CATSSPRGRGFGGYTF. The CDR3 bases are TGTGCCACCAGCAGCCCCCGAGGCAGGGGGTTTGGCGGCTACACCTTC.

The V and J genes are TRBV19 and TRBJ2-6; D gene ambiguous. The CDR3 totals 15 residues. With 5 bases removed from V and 4 bases from J, the gap between germline ends came to 12 bases. CDR1 LNHDA and CDR2 SQIVND come from the germline V gene (reference sequence). CDR3 nucleotide sequence: TGTGCCAGTAGTTCCACGGTTTTCGGGGCCAACGTCCTGACTTTC. This encodes CASSSTVFGANVLTF.

This clone was picked up one time. V usage is TRBV30 and J usage is TRBJ2-1; TRBD1 might be the D (5 bases). The CDR3 consists of 11 residues. V dropped 5 bases and J dropped 4 bases, with 6 bases sitting between them. Germline-derived CDR1 and CDR2 are GTSNPN and SVGIG (reference sequence). The CDR3, as DNA: TGTGCCTGGGACAGATACAATGAGCAGTTCTTC. Amino acids: CAWDRYNEQFF.

This clone was observed a handful of times. The V call is TRBV30, the J call TRBJ1-1; D gene unclear. The CDR3 spans 11 residues. V lost 4 bases and J lost 8, with 11 bases in between. Germline V gives CDR1 GTSNPN, CDR2 SVGIG (reference sequence). DNA of the CDR3: TGTGCCTGGAACGGGGAACGGGAAGCTTTCTTT. Amino acid sequence: CAWNGEREAFF.

Comments on this clone: The junction departs from germline at one end; a sequencing error may be responsible. The rearrangement links TRBV7-2 to TRBJ2-3; possible D gene TRBD2, 6 bases. The CDR3 spans 14 residues. The germline gives CDR1 SGHTA, CDR2 FQGNSA. The CDR3 loop is CASRLEGGADTQYF. CDR3 nucleotides: TGTGCCAGCAGGTTAGAGGGCGGGGCGGATACGCAGTATTTT.

The chain combines TRBV21-1 with TRBJ2-7; the tabulated D call, TRBD1, remains unverified against the DNA. TRBV21-1 is a pseudogene. This CDR3 is 14 amino acids long. The CDR3 DNA sequence: TGTGCCAGCAGCACCTGGGACAGGGCTTACGAGCAGTACTTC. This translates into CASSTWDRAYEQYF.

This rearrangement joins TRBV27 to TRBJ1-1, with 9 bases that match TRBD1. This CDR3 comprises 17 residues. V was clipped by 0 bases and J by 1 base; unmatched bases: 6. Germline V gene sequence: CDR1 MNHEY, CDR2 SMNVEV (reference sequence). The CDR3 coding sequence is TGTGCCAGCAGTTTATCCCGGGACAGGGCTTCGAACACTGAAGCTTTCTTT. Residues: CASSLSRDRASNTEAFF.

The rearrangement joins TRBV19 to TRBJ2-1; D call uncertain. Trimming pared 2 bases from V and 10 bases from J, leaving 12 bases between. The length of the CDR3 is 13 residues. Germline V gene lookup returns CDR1 LNHDA and CDR2 SQIVND (reference sequence). The CDR3 nucleotides read TGTGCCAGTAGTATAAATCGAGTCAGGGAGCAGTTCTTC. Protein product: CASSINRVREQFF.

This clone was seen just once. This rearrangement joins TRBV6-4 to TRBJ2-3; 13 bases align to TRBD2. V was pared by 6 bases and J by 3 bases, with 3 bases of the junction left unmatched. Germline lookup yields CDR1 MRHNA and CDR2 SNTAGT. The CDR3 spans 15 residues. The CDR3 region is CASRKTSGGTDTQYF. CDR3 sequence (DNA): TGTGCCAGCAGGAAGACTAGCGGGGGGACAGATACGCAGTATTTT.

The genes are TRBV18 and TRBJ1-2, with D hard to call. From germline, CDR1 is KGHSH and CDR2 LQKENI. Between the trimmed V and J ends, which lost 9 bases and 3 bases, there was a span of 11 bases. The CDR3 has 12 residues. Written as DNA, the CDR3 is TGTGCCAGTCGAGGAGAAGACTATGGCTACACCTTC. It encodes CASRGEDYGYTF.